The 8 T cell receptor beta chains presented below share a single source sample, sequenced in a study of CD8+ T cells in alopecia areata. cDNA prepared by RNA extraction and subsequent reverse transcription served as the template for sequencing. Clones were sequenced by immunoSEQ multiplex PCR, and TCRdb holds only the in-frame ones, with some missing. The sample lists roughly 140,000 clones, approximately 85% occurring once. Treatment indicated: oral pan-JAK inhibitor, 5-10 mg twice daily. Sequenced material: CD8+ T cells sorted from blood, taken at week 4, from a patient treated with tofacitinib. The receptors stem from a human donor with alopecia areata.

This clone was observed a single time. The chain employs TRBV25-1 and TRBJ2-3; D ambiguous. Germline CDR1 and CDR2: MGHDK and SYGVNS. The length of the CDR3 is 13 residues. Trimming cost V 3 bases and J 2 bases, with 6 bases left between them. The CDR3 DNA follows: TGTGCCAGCAGTGACTCCCACACAGATACGCAGTATTTT. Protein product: CASSDSHTDTQYF.

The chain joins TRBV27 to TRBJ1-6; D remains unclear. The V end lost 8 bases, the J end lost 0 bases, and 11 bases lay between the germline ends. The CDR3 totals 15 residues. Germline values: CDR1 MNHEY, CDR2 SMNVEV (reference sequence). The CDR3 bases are TGTGCCAGCGCCGAGTCCAACTCCTATAATTCACCCCTCCACTTT. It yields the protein CASAESNSYNSPLHF.

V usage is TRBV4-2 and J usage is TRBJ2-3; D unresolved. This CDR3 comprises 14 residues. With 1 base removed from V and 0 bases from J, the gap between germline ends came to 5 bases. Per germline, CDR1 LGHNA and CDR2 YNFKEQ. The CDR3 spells CASSQVSSTDTQYF. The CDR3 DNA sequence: TGTGCCAGCAGCCAAGTTAGTAGCACAGATACGCAGTATTTT.

This chain's CDR3 is CASSVEGARYETQYF. The CDR3 region has the DNA TGTGCCAGCAGCGTTGAGGGGGCGAGATACGAGACCCAGTACTTC. The chain recombines TRBV9 with TRBJ2-5, with 7 bases identical to TRBD1. This CDR3 is 15 amino acids long. Losses at the gene ends were 2 bases for V and 5 bases for J; bases not matched to a gene: 9. Germline loops: CDR1 SGDLS, CDR2 YYNGEE.

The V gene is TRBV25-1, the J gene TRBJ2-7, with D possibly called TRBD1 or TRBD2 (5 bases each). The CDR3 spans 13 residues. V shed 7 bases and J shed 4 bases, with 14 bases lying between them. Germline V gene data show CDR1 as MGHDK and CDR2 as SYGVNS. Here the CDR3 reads CASIYPGPYEQYF. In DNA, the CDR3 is TGTGCCAGCATTTACCCGGGGCCTTACGAGCAGTACTTC.

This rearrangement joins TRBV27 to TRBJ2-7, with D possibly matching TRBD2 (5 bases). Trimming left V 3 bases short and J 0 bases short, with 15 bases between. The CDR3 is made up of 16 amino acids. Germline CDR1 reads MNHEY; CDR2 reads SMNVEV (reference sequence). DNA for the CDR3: TGTGCCAGCAGTTTCTCCTCAGCGGTAAGCTCCTACGAGCAGTACTTC. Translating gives CASSFSSAVSSYEQYF.

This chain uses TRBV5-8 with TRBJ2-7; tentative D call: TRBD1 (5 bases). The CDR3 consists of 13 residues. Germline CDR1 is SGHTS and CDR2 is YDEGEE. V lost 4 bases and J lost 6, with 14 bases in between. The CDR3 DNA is TGTGCCAGCAGCGGAAAGACAGTCCGCGAGCAGTACTTC. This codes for CASSGKTVREQYF.

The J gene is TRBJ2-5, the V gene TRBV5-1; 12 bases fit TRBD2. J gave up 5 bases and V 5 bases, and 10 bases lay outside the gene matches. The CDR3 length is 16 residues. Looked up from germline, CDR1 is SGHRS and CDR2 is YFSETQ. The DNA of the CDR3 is TGCGCCAGCAGACCCCTAGCGGGGGGGCCGAAGGAGACCCAGTACTTC. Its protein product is CASRPLAGGPKETQYF.